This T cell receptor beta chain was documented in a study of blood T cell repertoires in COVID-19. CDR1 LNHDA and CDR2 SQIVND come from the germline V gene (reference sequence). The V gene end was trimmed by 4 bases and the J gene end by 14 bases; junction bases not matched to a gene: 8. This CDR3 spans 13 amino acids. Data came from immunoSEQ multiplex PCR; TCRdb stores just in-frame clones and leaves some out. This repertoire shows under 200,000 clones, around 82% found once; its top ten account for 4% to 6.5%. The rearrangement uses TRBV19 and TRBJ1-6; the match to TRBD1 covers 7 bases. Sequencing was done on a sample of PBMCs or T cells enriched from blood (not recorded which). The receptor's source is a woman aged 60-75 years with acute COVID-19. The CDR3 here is CASSTGQPSALHF. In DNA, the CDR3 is TGTGCCAGTAGTACGGGACAGCCCTCAGCCCTCCACTTT.